This is a list of T cell receptor beta chains from one sample in a study of radiotherapy plus CTLA-4 blockade in lung cancer. Only in-frame clones appear in the TCRdb table, and some are missing; sequencing was by immunoSEQ multiplex PCR. The sample lists roughly 80,000 clones; around 81% were seen once. The material sequenced was peripheral blood, taken from a patient treated with radiotherapy plus ipilimumab. The receptor source for this set is a human donor with non-small cell lung cancer who had a partial response to radiotherapy plus ipilimumab. Some clones in this sample may be carry-over from other donors' samples. Each CDR3 is given with its conserved first and last residue. The D gene is left open where the match is weak. A clone size is listed for some rows: how often the clone was seen (once, few, many), or a class if it is expanded.

TRBV29-1	TRBJ1-1	TRBD1	-	CSARTGGPYTEAFF	TGCAGCGCCCGGACAGGGGGGCCTTACACTGAAGCTTTCTTT
TRBV7-2	TRBJ1-1	TRBD1	-	CASSSRTGNTEAFF	TGTGCCAGCAGTAGCCGGACAGGGAACACTGAAGCTTTCTTT
TRBV28	TRBJ1-1	-	-	CATEGNTEAFF	TGTGCCACCGAGGGGAACACTGAAGCTTTCTTT
TRBV11-3	TRBJ2-7	TRBD2	once	CASSLSELALSYEQYF	TGTGCCAGCAGTCTCTCCGAACTAGCGTTATCCTACGAGCAGTACTTC
TRBV5-6	TRBJ1-4	TRBD1	-	CASSQGQGFGKLFF	TGTGCCAGCAGCCAGGGACAGGGGTTTGGGAAACTGTTTTTT
TRBV19	TRBJ1-4	TRBD1	-	CASRGQGQEKLFF	TGTGCCAGCCGGGGACAGGGGCAGGAAAAACTGTTTTTT
TRBV5-1	TRBJ2-5	-	-	CASSLRPGREETQYF	TGCGCCAGCAGCTTGAGACCAGGCAGGGAAGAGACCCAGTACTTC
TRBV7-3	TRBJ2-3	TRBD1	-	CASSFSRGPDTQYF	TGTGCCAGCAGTTTCTCCAGGGGGCCCGATACGCAGTATTTT
TRBV30	TRBJ1-2	-	-	CAWRGRDFSRRGYTF	TGTGCCTGGAGGGGCCGGGACTTTTCCCGCCGTGGCTACACCTTC
TRBV2	TRBJ1-1	-	-	CASTDGGTEAFF	TGTGCCAGCACCGACGGGGGAACTGAAGCTTTCTTT
TRBV19	TRBJ2-3	TRBD2	-	CASSTLAGVDTQYF	TGTGCCAGTAGTACTCTAGCGGGAGTAGATACGCAGTATTTT
TRBV5-4	TRBJ2-3	TRBD2	-	CASSSLAGGFGHTQYF	TGTGCCAGCAGCTCTTTAGCGGGGGGCTTCGGACATACGCAGTATTTT
TRBV5-1	TRBJ2-5	-	once	CASSPGSIGGRETQYF	TGCGCCAGCAGCCCGGGGTCAATCGGAGGGAGGGAGACCCAGTACTTC
TRBV28	TRBJ1-1	-	-	CASSLADGLLNTEAFF	TGTGCCAGCAGTTTAGCCGACGGGTTATTGAACACTGAAGCTTTCTTT
TRBV11-3	TRBJ1-1	-	-	CASSLYSEKNTEAFF	TGTGCCAGCAGCCTGTACTCTGAAAAAAACACTGAAGCTTTCTTT
TRBV11-3	TRBJ2-7	TRBD1	-	CASSLGQGEQYF	TGTGCCAGCAGCTTGGGACAGGGTGAGCAGTACTTC
TRBV28	TRBJ2-5	TRBD1	few	CASSSSSGTGGSGTQYF	TGTGCCAGCAGTTCCAGCTCCGGGACAGGGGGATCAGGGACCCAGTACTTC
TRBV15	TRBJ1-2	-	-	CATSRGGQRYYGYTF	TGTGCCACCAGCAGAGGAGGGCAGCGCTACTATGGCTACACCTTC
TRBV6-4	TRBJ2-1	TRBD1	-	CASSPGTGNNEQFF	TGTGCCAGCAGCCCCGGGACAGGGAACAATGAGCAGTTCTTC
TRBV5-1	TRBJ2-7	-	once	CASSLAPGGGYEQYF	TGCGCCAGCAGCTTGGCCCCCGGGGGAGGTTACGAGCAGTACTTC
TRBV11-3	TRBJ1-1	-	-	CASSAGNTEAFF	TGTGCCAGCAGCGCGGGGAACACTGAAGCTTTCTTT
TRBV15	TRBJ1-2	-	-	CATSREMGGYGYTF	TGTGCCACCAGCAGAGAAATGGGGGGCTATGGCTACACCTTC
TRBV18	TRBJ2-3	TRBD2	-	CASSRRTSGYTDTQYF	TGTGCCAGCTCACGCCGGACTAGCGGCTACACAGATACGCAGTATTTT
TRBV19	TRBJ2-1	-	few	CASSIQYNEQFF	TGTGCCAGTAGTATTCAGTACAATGAGCAGTTCTTC
TRBV2	TRBJ1-4	-	few	CASSDETNEKLFF	TGTGCCAGCAGTGACGAGACTAATGAAAAACTGTTTTTT
TRBV5-1	TRBJ1-4	-	-	CASSWTGKNTNEKLFF	TGCGCCAGCAGCTGGACGGGGAAGAATACTAATGAAAAACTGTTTTTT
TRBV6-5	TRBJ1-4	-	-	CASSYVTEGKLFF	TGTGCCAGCAGTTACGTCACAGAAGGAAAACTGTTTTTT
TRBV28	TRBJ1-1	-	-	CASSLLLRGMNTEAFF	TGTGCCAGCAGTTTATTATTACGGGGGATGAACACTGAAGCTTTCTTT
TRBV15	TRBJ2-5	TRBD2	-	CATSRDLGSGGETQYF	TGTGCCACCAGCAGAGATCTGGGCAGCGGGGGAGAGACCCAGTACTTC
TRBV25-1	TRBJ1-4	-	-	CASMGRAGRVEKLFF	TGTGCCAGCATGGGGAGGGCGGGCCGAGTTGAAAAACTGTTTTTT
TRBV7-7	TRBJ1-1	-	-	CASSLVANTEAFF	TGTGCCAGCAGCTTAGTAGCAAACACTGAAGCTTTCTTT
TRBV7-3	TRBJ2-6	-	-	CASSSGSGANVLTF	TGTGCCAGCAGCTCCGGCTCTGGGGCCAACGTCCTGACTTTC
TRBV28	TRBJ1-5	TRBD1	-	CASSAWGQGSNQPQHF	TGTGCCAGCAGTGCATGGGGACAGGGAAGCAATCAGCCCCAGCATTTT
TRBV5-5	TRBJ1-1	-	-	CASSLARVGNTEAFF	TGTGCCAGCAGCTTGGCTCGGGTGGGGAACACTGAAGCTTTCTTT
TRBV6-1	TRBJ2-7	-	-	CASSESWSDYQSYEQYF	TGTGCCAGCAGTGAATCTTGGTCGGACTATCAATCCTACGAGCAGTACTTC
TRBV5-6	TRBJ2-1	TRBD2	-	CASSRPRGGYNEQFF	TGTGCCAGCAGCCGCCCCCGGGGGGGCTACAATGAGCAGTTCTTC
TRBV7-3	TRBJ2-6	-	-	CATQRQPGLYSGANVLTF	TGTGCCACCCAGCGACAGCCTGGGCTTTACTCTGGGGCCAACGTCCTGACTTTC
TRBV5-1	TRBJ1-1	-	-	CASSSRQGGTEAFF	TGCGCCAGCAGCTCGAGGCAGGGAGGCACTGAAGCTTTCTTT
TRBV30	TRBJ2-5	-	-	CAWSVGQGGQETQYF	TGTGCCTGGAGTGTAGGGCAGGGTGGGCAAGAGACCCAGTACTTC
TRBV4-2	TRBJ2-7	-	-	CASSLRDSPTYEQYF	TGTGCCAGCAGCCTCCGGGACTCTCCGACCTACGAGCAGTACTTC
TRBV6-5	TRBJ2-7	-	-	CASSATGGSTYEQYF	TGTGCCAGCAGTGCGACAGGAGGTTCCACCTACGAGCAGTACTTC
TRBV7-6	TRBJ2-3	-	-	CASSFSGSTDTQYF	TGTGCCAGCAGCTTTTCAGGGTCAACAGATACGCAGTATTTT
TRBV27	TRBJ1-5	-	-	CASTSYSSPQHF	TGTGCCAGCACATCCTACAGCTCACCCCAGCATTTT
TRBV7-8	TRBJ2-2	-	once	CASSLGPGGELFF	TGTGCCAGCAGCTTAGGTCCGGGCGGGGAGCTGTTTTTT
TRBV2	TRBJ1-2	TRBD1	-	CASSGDRGLGSYTF	TGTGCCAGCAGTGGGGACAGGGGGCTAGGGAGCTACACCTTC
TRBV10-3	TRBJ2-5	TRBD1	once	CAISDGQGETQYF	TGTGCCATCAGTGATGGACAGGGAGAGACCCAGTACTTC
TRBV9	TRBJ2-1	TRBD1	-	CASTIQGGNGEQFF	TGTGCCAGCACCATACAGGGGGGAAACGGTGAGCAGTTCTTC
TRBV5-8	TRBJ2-7	-	-	CASSLVLAWAYEQYF	TGTGCCAGCAGCTTGGTTCTAGCGTGGGCCTACGAGCAGTACTTC
TRBV19	TRBJ2-1	TRBD2	-	CASSRTSGRVEQFF	TGTGCCAGTAGTAGGACTAGCGGGAGGGTAGAGCAGTTCTTC
TRBV6-5	TRBJ2-7	TRBD2	-	CASRTSGEREQYF	TGTGCCAGCAGAACTAGCGGAGAACGCGAGCAGTACTTC
TRBV5-1	TRBJ2-3	TRBD2	-	CASSLAGGIDTQYF	TGCGCCAGCAGCTTGGCCGGGGGGATAGATACGCAGTATTTT
TRBV6-5	TRBJ1-2	TRBD1	-	CASSYGTGLGYTF	TGTGCCAGCAGTTACGGGACAGGGCTTGGCTACACCTTC
TRBV19	TRBJ1-1	-	once	CASSTGYTEAFF	TGTGCCAGCAGTACAGGGTACACTGAAGCTTTCTTT
TRBV6-6	TRBJ1-6	-	-	CASSGPNRNSPLHF	TGTGCCAGCAGTGGCCCCAACAGGAATTCACCCCTCCACTTT
TRBV10-2	TRBJ2-1	TRBD2	-	CASSDSGRANNEQFF	TGCGCCAGCAGTGATAGCGGGAGGGCCAACAATGAGCAGTTCTTC